This entry lists 7 T cell receptor beta chains sequenced from one sample in a study of post-analysis software for immune sequencing data. The study's findings and limits: Roughly five TRBV segments appeared more often in patients than in controls, and TRBV5-6, TRBV5-1 and TRBV20-1 were among these.

TCR beta cDNA libraries included unique molecular identifiers. MiXCR, applied by TCRdb to the PCR reads, yields one record per CDR3 protein. The data show hundreds of thousands of distinct CDR3 sequences, over 35% seen once. These receptors have no identified antigens. Source material: blood. These receptors all stem from a girl aged 5-17 years with multiple sclerosis.

The CDR3 protein is CASSYEGVADTQYF. The CDR3, as DNA: TGTGCCAGCAGCTACGAGGGGGTGGCAGATACGCAGTATTTT. The rearrangement links TRBV7-6 to TRBJ2-3, with a possible D match to TRBD1 (6 bases). V shed 4 bases and J shed 4 bases, with 12 bases lying between them. This CDR3 has 14 amino acids. The V gene's germline CDR1 is SGHVS and CDR2 FNYEAQ.

This clonotype was picked up a small number of times. V and J are TRBV20-1 and TRBJ1-5; D ambiguous. CDR1 and CDR2 from the germline V gene are DFQATT and SNEGSKA (reference sequence). Trimming left V 0 bases short and J 1 base short, with 7 bases between. The CDR3 has 14 amino acids. Here the CDR3 DNA reads TGCAGTGCTAGAGACCGATTAAGCAATCAGCCCCAGCATTTT. This encodes CSARDRLSNQPQHF.

The rearrangement links TRBV29-1 to TRBJ1-1; the D is unclear. The CDR3 sequence is 12 residues long. Trimming took off 3 bases at V and 5 bases at J, with 10 bases between the two ends. The germline gives CDR1 SQVTM, CDR2 ANQGSEA. The CDR3 DNA reads TGCAGCGTTGATGCCGGTTTGACTGAAGCTTTCTTT. This codes for CSVDAGLTEAFF. The full variable domain, rest sourced from reference TRBV29-1 and TRBJ1-1, is SAVISQKPSRDICQRGTSLTIQCQVDSQVTMMFWYRQQPGQSLTLIATANQGSEATYESGFVIDKFPISRPNLTFSTLTVSNMSPEDSSIYLCSVDAGLTEAFFGQGTRLTVV.

A few counts support this clonotype. The chain combines TRBV12-3 or TRBV12-4 with TRBJ2-4, with TRBD1 matching 9 bases. V was clipped by 5 bases and J by 11 bases; unmatched bases: 7. The CDR3 is 13 amino acids. DNA of the CDR3: TGTGCCAGCAGTACCCCCGGGACAGGGCTTCAGTACTTC. It encodes CASSTPGTGLQYF.

This clonotype was picked up a small number of times. The gene calls are TRBV7-2 and TRBJ2-7; 9 positions match TRBD1. Germline V gene sequence: CDR1 SGHTA, CDR2 FQGNSA. J gave up 5 bases and V 6 bases, and 11 bases lay outside the gene matches. The CDR3 is 15 amino acids. CDR3 sequence (DNA): TGTGCCAGCAGTCGGACACACGGGACAGGGAACGAGCAGTACTTC. Protein product: CASSRTHGTGNEQYF.

The J gene is TRBJ2-1, the V gene TRBV20-1; D is possibly TRBD1 or TRBD2 (5 bases each). The germline gives CDR1 DFQATT, CDR2 SNEGSKA (reference sequence). This CDR3 has 15 residues. V dropped 3 bases and J dropped 9 bases, with 21 bases sitting between them. The CDR3 nucleotides read TGCAGTGCTAGTTACGGGGCAGTTGTGGTGAGTGAGCAGTTCTTC. Its protein is CSASYGAVVVSEQFF.

The rearrangement uses TRBV15 and TRBJ2-2; no reliable D call. Germline values: CDR1 LNHNV, CDR2 YYDKDF (reference sequence). V lost 1 base to trimming and J lost 8 bases, with 17 bases between them. The CDR3 is 16 residues long. CDR3 in DNA: TGTGCCACCAGCAGAGTTGGTCTCTCCCCATGGGGGGAGCTGTTTTTT. Protein sequence: CATSRVGLSPWGELFF.